Only one count was recorded for the clone carrying this T cell receptor beta chain. This record comes from a study of blood T cell repertoires in COVID-19. Study in general: COVID-19 samples, acute and convalescent, were from the United States, Italy and Spain. Sources were T cells, B-cell-depleted T cells, or PBMCs; the material itself was cDNA or gDNA.

Per the authors' pipeline: From reference gene primer amplification, estimates of nucleated cell counts were derived. Assay: immunoSEQ multiplex PCR; the TCRdb copy retains only in-frame clones and omits some. The DNA was the basis for D and trimming; V, J and clone size are from that table. The sample gives roughly 20,000 clones, 80% to 90% of which show up once; just over 25% is in the top ten. The germline V gene encodes CDR1 LNHDA and CDR2 SQIVND (reference sequence). V lost 4 bases to trimming and J lost 7 bases; unmatched junction nucleotides: 5. This CDR3 is built from 14 residues. The chain carries TRBV19 and TRBJ2-2; 8 bases match TRBD1. The sequencing input was peripheral blood. The TCR originated in a human donor with active COVID-19. The donor label of this sample is uncertain. The CDR3 DNA reads TGTGCCAGTAGTAACTCAGGGGGCCTCGGGGAGCTGTTTTTT. Amino acids: CASSNSGGLGELFF.